This T cell receptor beta chain was observed in a study of CD8 T cells in ankylosing spondylitis. Overall study results and limits: The authors reported significant enrichment of disease-linked clones in matched ankylosing spondylitis synovial fluid. Roughly eight highly homologous variants made up a TCR beta motif, and this motif appeared characteristic of ankylosing spondylitis blood.

Of note for this clonotype: Its antigen is not identified.

Library preparation for TCR beta used quantitative 5'-RACE with molecular barcodes. TCRdb reprocessed the 5' RACE reads via MiXCR and lists one record per CDR3 protein. The sample consists of 500,000 to 550,000 distinct CDR3 sequences, approximately 12% of them appearing once. The CDR3 runs 13 residues. The V gene lost 0 bases and the J gene lost 2 bases, with 5 bases spanning the gap. Germline CDR1 reads SGHRS; CDR2 reads YFSETQ. The receptor's source is a male donor with ankylosing spondylitis. Material: blood, either unsorted or a sorted T cell fraction (not recorded which). The chain employs TRBV5-1 and TRBJ1-2; D is unclear. CDR3 region: CASSLVQNYGYTF. CDR3 sequence (DNA): TGCGCCAGCAGCTTGGTACAGAACTATGGCTACACCTTC.